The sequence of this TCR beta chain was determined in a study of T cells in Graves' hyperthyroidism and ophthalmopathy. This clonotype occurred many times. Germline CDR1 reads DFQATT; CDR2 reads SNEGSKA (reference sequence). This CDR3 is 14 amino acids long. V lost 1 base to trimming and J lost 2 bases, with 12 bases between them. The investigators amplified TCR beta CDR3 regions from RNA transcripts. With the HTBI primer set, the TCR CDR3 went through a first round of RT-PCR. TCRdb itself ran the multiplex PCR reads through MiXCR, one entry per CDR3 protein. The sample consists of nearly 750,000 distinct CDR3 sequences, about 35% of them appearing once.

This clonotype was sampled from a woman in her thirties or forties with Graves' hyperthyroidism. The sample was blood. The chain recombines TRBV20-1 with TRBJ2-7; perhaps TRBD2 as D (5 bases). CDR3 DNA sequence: TGCAGTGCTAGAGGCCCGGCGGGCGCCTACGAGCAGTACTTC. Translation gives CSARGPAGAYEQYF.